This passage covers 28 T cell receptor beta chains from one sample sequenced in a study of shared clonotypes between healthy human individuals. Produced via immunoSEQ multiplex PCR; TCRdb's table is partial and in-frame only. The data contain 2 million to 2.5 million clones, about 94% of them singletons. The sequencing sample was made of naive CD4+ T cells sorted from blood. Subset denoted: CD45RA+ positively selected. The receptors shown here come from a man aged 18 to 30 in good health.

This clone has a single count. The chain couples TRBV7-2 to TRBJ2-1; 10 bases align to TRBD2. In germline, CDR1 is SGHTA, CDR2 FQGNSA. This CDR3 comprises 15 residues. With V trimmed by 2 bases and J by 8 bases, 6 bases remained unmatched. The CDR3 DNA is TGTGCCAGCAGCTTACCCCTAGCGGGGGACGATGAGCAGTTCTTC. Translation: CASSLPLAGDDEQFF.

The chain employs TRBV5-1 and TRBJ2-7, with D uncertain. The CDR3 sequence is 13 residues long. Per the germline V gene, CDR1 is SGHRS and CDR2 is YFSETQ. V was shortened by 5 bases and J by 3 bases, with 12 bases between the two germline ends. DNA of the CDR3: TGCGCCAGCAGTTTCGAATTCAGCTACGAGCAGTACTTC. Translated: CASSFEFSYEQYF.

This chain uses TRBV6-1 with TRBJ2-7; D assignment may be TRBD1 or TRBD2 (5 bases each). Germline V gives CDR1 MNHNS, CDR2 SASEGT. The V and J ends lost 3 bases and 12 bases respectively, with 12 bases between them. The CDR3 totals 11 residues. The DNA for the CDR3 is TGTGCCAGCAGTGACCCGGGACCGAGGTACTTC. This gives the protein CASSDPGPRYF.

This clone was observed a handful of times. V and J are TRBV5-6 and TRBJ2-7, with D perhaps TRBD2 (6 bases). The CDR3 runs to 15 residues. Trimming left V 3 bases short and J 0 bases short, with 13 bases between. Per the germline V gene, CDR1 is SGHDT and CDR2 is YYEEEE. The DNA of the CDR3 is TGTGCCAGCAGCTGGGGAGATAGCGGCTCCTACGAGCAGTACTTC. It yields the protein CASSWGDSGSYEQYF.

On this clone itself: Other DNA sequences in this sample translate to the same CDR3. V is TRBV10-1 and J is TRBJ2-3, with 9 positions matching TRBD2. V trimming: 0 bases; J trimming: 1 base; junction bases outside the gene matches: 2. The CDR3 has 16 residues. The germline V gene has CDR1 WNHNN and CDR2 SYGVQD (reference sequence). This CDR3 reads CASSESLAGGTDTQYF. The CDR3 coding sequence is TGCGCCAGCAGTGAGTCGTTAGCGGGGGGCACAGATACGCAGTATTTT.

The V gene is TRBV5-4, the J gene TRBJ2-5; TRBD1 might be the D (6 bases). V was clipped by 4 bases and J by 2 bases, with 9 bases between them. This CDR3 is 13 amino acids long. The germline V gene encodes CDR1 SGHNT and CDR2 YYREEE (reference sequence). CDR3 in DNA: TGTGCCAGCAGCAGGGACACTCAAGAGACCCAGTACTTC. Its protein product is CASSRDTQETQYF.

The chain joins TRBV7-8 to TRBJ2-6, with 7 bases fitting TRBD2. This CDR3 region has 17 residues. The germline CDR1 and CDR2 sequences are SGHVS and FQNEAQ. The ends lost 0 bases at V and 3 bases at J; junction bases unmatched: 5. CDR3 DNA sequence: TGTGCCAGCAGCTTAGCGTTGGTAGCGGGTGGGGCCAACGTCCTGACTTTC. This gives the protein CASSLALVAGGANVLTF.

The gene calls are TRBV5-5 and TRBJ1-1; D not resolved. Trimming took 4 bases from V and 2 from J, leaving 12 bases between them. This CDR3 is built from 14 residues. In germline, CDR1 is SGHKS, CDR2 YYEKEE (reference sequence). The CDR3 here is CASSRLQVNTEAFF. CDR3 DNA sequence: TGTGCCAGCAGCCGTCTCCAAGTTAACACTGAAGCTTTCTTT.

The DNA for the CDR3 is TGTGCCAGCAGCTTAACAGGGAAGTATGGCTACACCTTC. This codes for CASSLTGKYGYTF. V gene TRBV7-2 combines with J gene TRBJ1-2; D may be TRBD1 (6 bases). V was trimmed by 2 bases and J by 5 bases, leaving 9 bases between them. Germline CDR1 reads SGHTA; CDR2 reads FQGNSA. The CDR3 runs 13 residues.

The chain employs TRBV20-1 and TRBJ2-7, with D unclear. Germline values: CDR1 DFQATT, CDR2 SNEGSKA (reference sequence). Trimming took off 3 bases at V and 7 bases at J, with 10 bases between the two ends. The CDR3 spans 11 residues. CDR3 region: CSASTAVEQYF. CDR3 nucleotide sequence: TGCAGTGCTAGCACGGCGGTGGAGCAGTACTTC.

The chain carries TRBV5-1 and TRBJ1-6, with no clear D. This CDR3 is built from 16 residues. Trimming removed 1 base from V and 4 bases from J, with 12 bases in between. Germline V gene sequence: CDR1 SGHRS, CDR2 YFSETQ. CDR3 nucleotides: TGCGCCAGCAGCTTGAACGACGTAAAATATAATTCACCCCTCCACTTT. Encoded protein: CASSLNDVKYNSPLHF.

The chain uses TRBV5-1 and TRBJ2-1; 9 bases line up with TRBD2. The CDR3 has 15 amino acids. Germline V gene sequence: CDR1 SGHRS, CDR2 YFSETQ. The V and J ends lost 4 bases and 9 bases, in that order; junction bases with no gene match: 11. For the CDR3, the DNA is TGCGCCAGCAGCCCGTCCGCGGGGGGGCAGCTTGAGCAGTTCTTC. Its translation is CASSPSAGGQLEQFF.

The rearrangement uses TRBV28 and TRBJ1-5, with D possibly being TRBD1 (5 bases). Germline assignment: CDR1 MDHEN and CDR2 SYDVKM. The V end was cut by 5 bases, the J end by 1 base, with 15 bases between. The CDR3 totals 16 residues. The CDR3 is CASSDPFGASNQPQHF. DNA of the CDR3: TGTGCCAGCAGTGACCCATTTGGGGCAAGCAATCAGCCCCAGCATTTT.

V gene TRBV27 combines with J gene TRBJ1-5; possibly TRBD1 for D (5 bases). Between the trimmed V and J ends, which lost 5 bases and 2 bases, there was a span of 10 bases. CDR1 and CDR2 from the germline V gene are MNHEY and SMNVEV (reference sequence). CDR3 size: 14 residues. The CDR3 DNA follows: TGTGCCAGCAGTCCCCGCAGGGGCAATCAGCCCCAGCATTTT. It translates to CASSPRRGNQPQHF.

The table lists this clone with a count of one. CDR3 sequence: CASSILGTADSYEQYF. As DNA, the CDR3 is TGTGCCAGTAGTATACTAGGTACAGCGGACTCCTACGAGCAGTACTTC. V is TRBV19 and J is TRBJ2-7; D might be TRBD2 (5 bases). Between the trimmed V and J ends, which lost 2 bases and 0 bases, there was a span of 14 bases. Germline V CDR1 and CDR2: LNHDA, SQIVND (reference sequence). The CDR3 extends over 16 amino acids. The entire variable domain, with the rest obtained from reference TRBV19 and TRBJ2-7, is as follows: DGGITQSPKYLFRKEGQNVTLSCEQNLNHDAMYWYRQDPGQGLRLIYYSQIVNDFQKGDIAEGYSVSREKKESFPLTVTSAQKNPTAFYLCASSILGTADSYEQYFGPGTRLTVT.

J is TRBJ1-6 and V is TRBV30, with D possibly being TRBD1 (5 bases). The germline V and J ends were trimmed by 3 bases and 4 bases, with 25 bases remaining between them. This CDR3 is 19 amino acids long. Germline-derived CDR1 and CDR2 are GTSNPN and SVGIG (reference sequence). DNA of the CDR3: TGTGCCTGGAGCCGCCTGAAAATGGGGGGGGTGTGGTATAATTCACCCCTCCACTTT. Its translation is CAWSRLKMGGVWYNSPLHF.

This clone was observed a single time. The chain is built from TRBV6-5 and TRBJ2-2, with D possibly called TRBD1 or TRBD2 (5 bases each). The CDR3 is 15 residues long. The germline CDR1 and CDR2 sequences are MNHEY and SVGAGI. The V and J ends lost 4 bases and 5 bases respectively, with 14 bases between them. CDR3 sequence: CASSSTGRGTGELFF. The CDR3 DNA is TGTGCCAGCAGTTCGACGGGACGTGGGACCGGGGAGCTGTTTTTT.

The CDR3 sequence: CASSLDPATPYEQYF. DNA for the CDR3: TGCGCCAGCAGCTTGGATCCAGCCACGCCCTACGAGCAGTACTTC. The chain uses TRBV5-1 and TRBJ2-7; D unresolved. Trimming took 0 bases from V and 2 from J, leaving 12 bases between them. This CDR3 has 15 amino acids. Germline V lookup: CDR1 SGHRS, CDR2 YFSETQ. Filled out from reference TRBV5-1 and TRBJ2-7, the complete variable domain reads KAGVTQTPRYLIKTRGQQVTLSCSPISGHRSVSWYQQTPGQGLQFLFEYFSETQRNKGNFPGRFSGRQFSNSRSEMNVSTLELGDSALYLCASSLDPATPYEQYFGPGTRLTVT.

This sequence joins TRBV6-1 and TRBJ2-6; perhaps TRBD1 as D (5 bases). Germline V gene lookup returns CDR1 MNHNS and CDR2 SASEGT. The CDR3 spans 15 residues. V dropped 4 bases and J dropped 2 bases, with 9 bases sitting between them. The DNA for the CDR3 is TGTGCCAGCAGTGTCTGGACACCTGGGGCCAACGTCCTGACTTTC. The encoded protein is CASSVWTPGANVLTF.

The V call is TRBV11-2, the J call TRBJ2-3; 8 bases line up with TRBD2. V was pared by 0 bases and J by 4 bases, with 3 bases of the junction left unmatched. In germline, CDR1 is SGHAT, CDR2 FQNNGV. CDR3 length: 15 residues. CDR3 sequence (DNA): TGTGCCAGCAGCTTAGAACTAGCGGTCCCAGATACGCAGTATTTT. Protein: CASSLELAVPDTQYF.

The chain has TRBV11-2 and TRBJ2-1, with TRBD2 matching 12 bases. The V gene's germline CDR1 is SGHAT and CDR2 FQNNGV. The CDR3 has 15 residues. J gave up 9 bases and V 0 bases, and 3 bases lay outside the gene matches. The DNA for the CDR3 is TGTGCCAGCAGCTTAGAACTAGCGGGGGGAAGTGAGCAGTTCTTC. Its protein product is CASSLELAGGSEQFF.

The rearrangement uses TRBV11-3 and TRBJ2-3, with a possible D match to TRBD1 (5 bases). Deletions cut 0 bases from V and 6 bases from J, with 13 bases between. Germline loops: CDR1 SGHNT, CDR2 YENEEA. The CDR3 has 15 residues. CDR3 in amino acids: CASSLEGPAGDTQYF. The DNA for the CDR3 is TGTGCCAGCAGCTTAGAAGGGCCAGCAGGGGATACGCAGTATTTT. Drawing the rest from reference TRBV11-3 and TRBJ2-3, the complete variable domain is EAGVVQSPRYKIIEKKQPVAFWCNPISGHNTLYWYLQNLGQGPELLIRYENEEAVDDSQLPKDRFSAERLKGVDSTLKIQPAELGDSAVYLCASSLEGPAGDTQYFGPGTRLTVL.

This chain links TRBV7-2 with TRBJ1-1, with unresolved D. The length of the CDR3 is 14 residues. Germline V gene lookup returns CDR1 SGHTA and CDR2 FQGNSA. V was pared by 4 bases and J by 6 bases, with 15 bases between. CDR3 in amino acids: CASSSRVGGPEAFF. As DNA, the CDR3 is TGTGCCAGCAGCTCCCGTGTGGGAGGGCCTGAAGCTTTCTTT.

The J gene is TRBJ1-5, the V gene TRBV2; unclear D gene. V gave up 4 bases and J gave up 11 bases, with 12 bases separating them. This CDR3 region has 12 residues. Germline V gene data show CDR1 as SNHLY and CDR2 as FYNNEI. DNA of the CDR3: TGTGCCAGCAGTGCTGACGGGCGGGCCCAGCATTTT. It specifies CASSADGRAQHF.

The CDR3 is CASSPGLLDAEKLFF. DNA for the CDR3: TGCGCCAGCAGCCCCGGCCTCTTGGATGCGGAAAAACTGTTTTTT. The chain carries TRBV4-3 and TRBJ1-4; D gene ambiguous. V dropped 4 bases and J dropped 8 bases, with 17 bases sitting between them. The CDR3 covers 15 residues. CDR1 and CDR2 (germline): LGHNA, YSLEER.

V gene TRBV6-6 combines with J gene TRBJ1-6; D gene uncertain. Germline CDR1 and CDR2: MNHNY and SVGAGI (reference sequence). The length of the CDR3 is 15 residues. Trimming removed 0 bases from V and 7 bases from J, with 10 bases in between. The CDR3 DNA follows: TGTGCCAGCAGTTACTCGATAGGCCCGAATTCACCCCTCCACTTT. Encoded protein: CASSYSIGPNSPLHF.

The chain carries TRBV18 and TRBJ1-6; no clear D. Per germline, CDR1 KGHSH and CDR2 LQKENI. The CDR3 runs 18 residues. V dropped 2 bases and J dropped 14 bases, with 28 bases sitting between them. In DNA, the CDR3 is TGTGCCAGCTCACCAACCCCCGCGATGCCCGGATGGTTTACGTCCCTCCACTTT. Amino acids: CASSPTPAMPGWFTSLHF.

V and J are TRBV10-3 and TRBJ2-1; D remains ambiguous. The CDR3 contains 13 residues. The germline V and J ends were trimmed by 11 bases and 5 bases, with 16 bases remaining between them. Germline V CDR1 and CDR2: ENHRY, SYGVKD. As DNA, the CDR3 is TGTGCCTCCCAGACCGGGTCCGACAATGAGCAGTTCTTC. This translates into CASQTGSDNEQFF.